This is a list of T cell receptor beta chains from one sample in a study of regulatory T cells in long-lasting Graves disease. TCRdb analysed the multiplex PCR reads with MiXCR anew, one entry per CDR3 protein. The sample gives under 350,000 distinct CDR3 sequences, 20% to 25% of which show up once; 45% to 70% is in the top ten. This sample comprised peripheral blood mononuclear cells (PBMCs), obtained when the disease was refractory, from a patient treated with antithyroid drugs. Source of these receptors: a female donor with Graves disease. Both conserved end residues are part of each CDR3. D genes are given only for firm matches. Size is omitted from some rows. Given values are once, few, many or a class for expanded clones.

clone size,D gene,V gene,J gene,CDR3 protein,CDR3 DNA
many,NA,TRBV12-3/TRBV12-4,TRBJ2-2,CASGRGTGGELFF,TGTGCCAGCGGGAGGGGGACTGGCGGGGAGCTGTTTTTT
NA,TRBD2,TRBV7-2,TRBJ2-5,CASSLERASGTQETQYF,TGTGCCAGCAGCTTAGAGAGGGCTAGCGGGACCCAAGAGACCCAGTACTTC
few,TRBD1,TRBV6-1,TRBJ1-1,CASRTRDRATEAFF,TGTGCCAGCAGGACACGGGACAGGGCCACTGAAGCTTTCTTT
NA,TRBD2,TRBV3-1,TRBJ2-1,CASSQGLATYNEQFF,TGTGCCAGCAGCCAGGGACTAGCGACCTACAATGAGCAGTTCTTC
many,NA,TRBV28,TRBJ2-5,CASSGPGRLQETQYF,TGTGCCAGCAGTGGACCGGGACGCCTACAAGAGACCCAGTACTTC
few,TRBD2,TRBV20-1,TRBJ2-7,CSARDFTSGRGQYF,TGCAGTGCTAGAGATTTCACTAGCGGGAGGGGGCAGTACTTC
many,NA,TRBV6-5,TRBJ1-2,CASSYSINYGYTF,TGTGCCAGCAGTTACTCTATCAACTATGGCTACACCTTC
many,TRBD1,TRBV28,TRBJ2-7,CASGGTGETYEQYF,TGTGCCAGCGGGGGGACAGGGGAAACCTACGAGCAGTACTTC
NA,NA,TRBV4-1,TRBJ1-4,CASSQVGRADEKLFF,TGCGCCAGCAGCCAAGTTGGGCGGGCCGATGAAAAACTGTTTTTT
NA,NA,TRBV6-1,TRBJ2-7,CASRSDLEPEQYF,TGTGCCAGCAGGTCCGACTTGGAGCCCGAGCAGTACTTC
NA,NA,TRBV7-2,TRBJ2-7,CASSPLSLEQYF,TGTGCCAGCAGCCCCCTAAGTCTCGAGCAGTACTTC
NA,TRBD1,TRBV19,TRBJ1-2,CASSVQGLRGYTF,TGTGCCAGTAGTGTACAGGGGCTGCGGGGCTACACCTTC
few,NA,TRBV20-1,TRBJ2-7,CSAPSWTGTYEQYF,TGCAGTGCTCCGAGTTGGACGGGCACCTACGAGCAGTACTTC
few,TRBD1,TRBV7-9,TRBJ2-7,CASSRTFGQGSYEQYF,TGTGCCAGCAGCCGCACCTTCGGACAGGGATCATACGAGCAGTACTTC
few,TRBD1,TRBV10-3,TRBJ2-7,CAIMRGTGGYEQYF,TGTGCCATCATGAGGGGGACAGGGGGCTACGAGCAGTACTTC
NA,NA,TRBV7-2,TRBJ2-2,CASSLVRGKLFF,TGTGCCAGCAGCTTAGTTCGCGGGAAGCTGTTTTTT
NA,NA,TRBV12-3/TRBV12-4,TRBJ1-6,CASSQAYGENSPLHF,TGTGCCAGCAGCCAGGCGTATGGTGAAAATTCACCCCTCCACTTT
few,NA,TRBV10-2,TRBJ2-6,CASSEGPDSYSGANVLTF,TGCGCCAGCAGTGAAGGCCCCGACAGCTACTCTGGGGCCAACGTCCTGACTTTC
NA,TRBD1,TRBV7-8,TRBJ1-5,CASSTQGLYQPQHF,TGTGCCAGCAGCACACAGGGGCTATATCAGCCCCAGCATTTT
NA,NA,TRBV19,TRBJ1-3,CASSMSSASGNTIYF,TGTGCCAGTAGTATGAGCTCCGCCTCTGGAAACACCATATATTTT
few,TRBD2,TRBV4-3,TRBJ2-7,CASSLYSGRSYEQYF,TGCGCCAGCAGCCTATATAGCGGGAGGTCCTACGAGCAGTACTTC
NA,NA,TRBV10-3,TRBJ1-6,CAISEGQGTSPLHF,TGTGCCATCAGTGAGGGGCAGGGAACCTCACCCCTCCACTTT
few,NA,TRBV28,TRBJ1-5,CASGGPFNQPQHF,TGTGCCAGCGGCGGGCCTTTCAATCAGCCCCAGCATTTT
NA,TRBD1,TRBV9,TRBJ1-4,CASSVDGGGAWEKLFF,TGTGCCAGCAGCGTAGATGGAGGGGGCGCGTGGGAAAAACTGTTTTTT
many,NA,TRBV12-3/TRBV12-4,TRBJ1-5,CASSFYNQPQHF,TGTGCCAGCAGTTTTTACAATCAGCCCCAGCATTTT
many,NA,TRBV3-1,TRBJ1-5,CASSQGHPGPWDNQPQHF,TGTGCCAGCAGCCAAGGACACCCCGGGCCATGGGACAATCAGCCCCAGCATTTT
many,NA,TRBV6-5,TRBJ1-4,CASSYSGGRMYEKLFF,TGTGCCAGCAGTTACTCCGGGGGGCGAATGTACGAAAAACTGTTTTTT
NA,NA,TRBV7-9,TRBJ1-6,CASRPSGDSPLHF,TGTGCCAGCAGACCCAGCGGGGACTCACCCCTCCACTTT
many,NA,TRBV28,TRBJ2-7,CASSLEHANYEQYF,TGTGCCAGCAGTTTGGAGCATGCCAACTACGAGCAGTACTTC
many,NA,TRBV12-3/TRBV12-4,TRBJ1-6,CASSRERTTSPLHF,TGTGCCAGCAGTCGGGAAAGGACCACTTCACCCCTCCACTTT
few,NA,TRBV19,TRBJ1-1,CASSIYGRNTEAFF,TGTGCCAGTAGTATCTACGGACGGAACACTGAAGCTTTCTTT
many,NA,TRBV11-2,TRBJ2-7,CASSSGGSSYEQYF,TGTGCCAGCAGCTCAGGGGGGAGCTCCTACGAGCAGTACTTC
many,NA,TRBV3-1,TRBJ2-7,CASSQTPGGRYEQYF,TGTGCCAGCAGCCAAACCCCCGGGGGACGGTACGAGCAGTACTTC
NA,NA,TRBV28,TRBJ1-3,CASSLGGFYSGNTIYF,TGTGCCAGCAGTTTGGGAGGATTTTACTCTGGAAACACCATATATTTT
few,NA,TRBV10-3,TRBJ2-6,CAISDIRTSGANVLTF,TGTGCCATCAGTGACATTCGAACCTCTGGGGCCAACGTCCTGACTTTC
many,NA,TRBV12-3/TRBV12-4,TRBJ2-1,CASQSGDYNEQFF,TGTGCCAGCCAATCAGGGGATTACAATGAGCAGTTCTTC
few,NA,TRBV6-2/TRBV6-3,TRBJ2-4,CASSYGAGLAKNIQYF,TGTGCCAGCAGTTACGGCGCCGGTCTAGCCAAAAACATTCAGTACTTC
few,TRBD1,TRBV6-1,TRBJ2-7,CASITGQGTYEQYF,TGTGCCAGCATTACCGGACAGGGTACCTACGAGCAGTACTTC
many,NA,TRBV7-2,TRBJ2-5,CASSLQRNQETQYF,TGTGCCAGCAGCTTACAGCGGAACCAAGAGACCCAGTACTTC
few,TRBD1,TRBV6-9,TRBJ2-7,CASSLDRATEQYF,TGTGCCAGCAGTTTAGACAGGGCGACCGAGCAGTACTTC
NA,NA,TRBV7-2,TRBJ2-3,CASSFLTDTQYF,TGTGCCAGCAGCTTCCTCACAGATACGCAGTATTTT
few,NA,TRBV20-1,TRBJ2-5,CSAKEPTALETQYF,TGCAGTGCTAAAGAACCCACAGCCTTAGAGACCCAGTACTTC
NA,NA,TRBV4-1,TRBJ2-2,CASSQLNLANTGELFF,TGCGCCAGCAGCCAACTAAATCTAGCGAACACCGGGGAGCTGTTTTTT
NA,NA,TRBV20-1,TRBJ2-7,CSARGGFYEQYF,TGCAGTGCTAGAGGGGGCTTCTACGAGCAGTACTTC
NA,TRBD1,TRBV4-1,TRBJ2-7,CASSQGQMTGGGYEQYF,TGCGCCAGCAGCCAAGGGCAAATGACAGGGGGTGGCTACGAGCAGTACTTC
few,NA,TRBV6-1,TRBJ2-3,CASSGATDTQYF,TGTGCCAGCTCCGGGGCCACAGATACGCAGTATTTT
NA,NA,TRBV4-1,TRBJ1-5,CASSQGRFQPQHF,TGCGCCAGCAGCCAAGGGAGGTTTCAGCCCCAGCATTTT
NA,NA,TRBV11-2,TRBJ2-2,CASSWTPLSLDTGELFF,TGTGCCAGCAGCTGGACCCCACTGAGTTTGGACACCGGGGAGCTGTTTTTT
once,NA,TRBV29-1,TRBJ2-5,CSVGGPETQYF,TGCAGCGTAGGGGGGCCAGAGACCCAGTACTTC
NA,NA,TRBV27,TRBJ1-5,CATSPGRSGQPQHF,TGTGCCACCTCTCCGGGGAGATCGGGTCAGCCCCAGCATTTT
NA,NA,TRBV5-1,TRBJ1-4,CASSFGRATNEKLFF,TGCGCCAGCAGCTTCGGGAGGGCAACTAATGAAAAACTGTTTTTT